This TCR beta chain stems from a study of spatial heterogeneity in lung cancer. Regarding the study as a whole: The study found that expanded intratumoral alpha and beta TCR counts tracked tumor mutation counts.

This clonotype qualifies as large. Antigen specificity is unknown. TCRdb re-analysed the 5' RACE reads in MiXCR, keeping a single row per CDR3 protein. The table shows 3,000 to 3,500 distinct CDR3 sequences, with 5.9% occurring only once. Time point specified: sample taken at primary tumor resection. The sequencing here drew on lung tumor tissue, taken at surgery. The TCR comes from a male donor with early-stage non-small cell lung cancer.

CDR3 loop: CASSGVTGGYGYTF. In nucleotides, the CDR3 is TGTGCCAGCAGCGGGGTGACAGGGGGCTATGGCTACACCTTC. The chain couples TRBV7-2 to TRBJ1-2, with TRBD1 matching over 9 bases. The V segment lost 5 bases and the J segment 4 bases; nucleotides outside the gene matches: 5. Germline CDR1 SGHTA, CDR2 FQGNSA. This CDR3 contains 14 residues.